The T cell receptor (beta chain) described here comes from a study of Graves' ophthalmopathy and Graves' hyperthyroidism. Study overall: Absence of ophthalmopathy within 18 months of follow-up defined stable hyperthyroidism.

Study-wide results and limits: Most expanded clonotypes in thyroid above 0.001 frequency also showed up in blood.

This clonotype occurred once. Its cognate antigen is unknown. One end of the junction varies from germline; a read error may be responsible. Amplified material comprised TCR beta CDR3 regions derived from RNA transcripts. RT-PCR with HTBI primers came first, then second-round multiplex PCR. Via MiXCR, TCRdb re-called the multiplex PCR reads, giving one row per CDR3 protein. The sample contains over a million distinct CDR3 sequences, about two fifths of which appear only once. Other autoimmune diseases, uncontrolled infections, pregnancy or lactation excluded patients from enrollment. The specimen sequenced was peripheral blood or thyroid tissue (not recorded which). This clonotype was sampled from an adult man with Graves' hyperthyroidism.

Here the CDR3 reads CATSSQGGMNAEAFF. The CDR3 coding sequence is TGTGCCACCAGCTCCCAAGGGGGCATGAACGCTGAAGCTTTCTTT. The chain combines TRBV15 with TRBJ1-1; 7 bases are shared with TRBD1. The CDR3 totals 15 residues. CDR1 and CDR2 (germline): LNHNV, YYDKDF (reference sequence).